This entry lists 31 T cell receptor beta chains sequenced from one sample in a study of T cells in Graves' hyperthyroidism and ophthalmopathy. The TCR beta CDR3 regions underwent amplification using RNA transcripts as the source. A first-round RT-PCR of the TCR CDR3 used the HTBI primer set. TCRdb processed the multiplex PCR reads anew with MiXCR; each CDR3 protein has one entry. The sample contains a few hundred thousand distinct CDR3 sequences, under 15% of which appear only once. Sequenced input: blood. These receptors came from a woman aged 30 to 39 with Graves' hyperthyroidism.

The chain recombines TRBV28 with TRBJ2-2; D not certain. V lost 3 bases and J 1 base, leaving 6 bases between the germline ends. Germline V CDR1 and CDR2: MDHEN, SYDVKM. The CDR3 length is 14 residues. The CDR3 spells CASSFLGNTGELFF. CDR3 nucleotides: TGTGCCAGCAGTTTTTTAGGGAACACCGGGGAGCTGTTTTTT.

There are many counts of this clonotype. V gene TRBV20-1 combines with J gene TRBJ2-3, with a weak D call TRBD2 (5 bases). The length of the CDR3 is 13 residues. CDR1 DFQATT and CDR2 SNEGSKA come from the germline V gene (reference sequence). Trimming cost V 3 bases and J 1 base, with 8 bases left between them. The CDR3, as DNA: TGCAGTGCTAGTCTAGCTGGCACAGATACGCAGTATTTT. This gives the protein CSASLAGTDTQYF.

The chain has TRBV28 and TRBJ1-2, with 8 bases matching TRBD1. V trimming: 5 bases; J trimming: 4 bases; junction bases outside the gene matches: 9. Germline V gene sequence: CDR1 MDHEN, CDR2 SYDVKM. The CDR3 runs 15 residues. Here the CDR3 DNA reads TGTGCCAGCAGTCCCGCGGACAGGGACCTCTATGGCTACACCTTC. Encoded protein: CASSPADRDLYGYTF.

This clonotype showed up just a few times. The V call is TRBV10-2, the J call TRBJ1-1, with 7 bases that match TRBD1. CDR3 length: 17 amino acids. CDR1 WSHSY and CDR2 SAAADI come from the germline V gene. V shed 6 bases and J 3 bases; nucleotides not matched to a gene: 16. The CDR3 DNA is TGCGCCAGCAGCCTGCCTAAGGGGACAGATTACGACACTGAAGCTTTCTTT. Protein sequence: CASSLPKGTDYDTEAFF.

This clonotype was seen a handful of times. The J gene is TRBJ2-1, the V gene TRBV9; D not certain. V lost 5 bases and J 5 bases, leaving 11 bases between the germline ends. The CDR3 is 13 residues long. The germline CDR1 and CDR2 sequences are SGDLS and YYNGEE. As DNA, the CDR3 is TGTGCCAGCAGGGCTGACACCAACAATGAGCAGTTCTTC. The encoded protein is CASRADTNNEQFF.

This clonotype was seen repeatedly, ten times or more. The chain has TRBV28 and TRBJ1-3; D remains unclear. Trimming removed 7 bases from V and 8 bases from J, with 15 bases in between. Germline CDR1 and CDR2: MDHEN and SYDVKM. The CDR3 is made up of 13 amino acids. The CDR3 DNA reads TGTGCCAGCAACCTCGGGCCACTCTACACCATATATTTT. Its translation is CASNLGPLYTIYF. The variable domain in full, with the rest retrieved from reference TRBV28 and TRBJ1-3, is DVKVTQSSRYLVKRTGEKVFLECVQDMDHENMFWYRQDPGLGLRLIYFSYDVKMKEKGDIPEGYSVSREKKERFSLILESASTNQTSMYLCASNLGPLYTIYFGEGSWLTVV.

This clonotype was counted at least ten times. The rearrangement links TRBV12-3 or TRBV12-4 to TRBJ2-7; TRBD1 matches 10 bases. CDR3 length: 14 residues. The V and J ends lost 5 bases and 4 bases, in that order; junction bases with no gene match: 5. CDR3 region: CASSVGQGGYEQYF. The CDR3 nucleotides are TGTGCCAGCAGTGTTGGACAGGGGGGTTACGAGCAGTACTTC.

This clonotype was counted many times. This chain uses TRBV5-5 with TRBJ2-5; TRBD2 matches 7 bases. Trimming took 3 bases from V and 3 from J; bases not matched to a gene: 2. This CDR3 contains 13 residues. CDR1 and CDR2 (germline): SGHKS, YYEKEE (reference sequence). The CDR3 DNA sequence: TGTGCCAGCAGCTGGGGGGGAGAAGAGACCCAGTACTTC. It encodes CASSWGGEETQYF.

The J gene is TRBJ2-7, the V gene TRBV19; D is possibly TRBD2 (5 bases). This CDR3 region has 17 residues. Looked up from germline, CDR1 is LNHDA and CDR2 is SQIVND (reference sequence). Trimming left V 5 bases short and J 6 bases short, with 26 bases between. CDR3 bases: TGTGCCAGTAGTCTCGGAAGACACCCAGCGGCCCCAGGCGAGCAGTACTTC. Encoded protein: CASSLGRHPAAPGEQYF.

This clonotype was found a few times. The rearrangement joins TRBV10-3 to TRBJ1-6; 7 bases are a match to TRBD1. CDR3 size: 16 residues. J lost 4 bases, V lost 2 bases, and 5 bases had no gene match. Per germline, CDR1 ENHRY and CDR2 SYGVKD. The CDR3 DNA sequence: TGTGCCATCAGTGAGACTCAACAGGGGTATAATTCACCCCTCCACTTT. The encoded protein is CAISETQQGYNSPLHF.

This clonotype has a handful of counts. J is TRBJ2-5 and V is TRBV15; TRBD1 aligns across 7 bases. The CDR3 is 15 amino acids. The germline V gene encodes CDR1 LNHNV and CDR2 YYDKDF (reference sequence). V trimming: 5 bases; J trimming: 4 bases; junction bases outside the gene matches: 10. As DNA, the CDR3 is TGTGCCACCAGCGAACCGGGACAGAAGAGAGAGACCCAGTACTTC. Translating it yields CATSEPGQKRETQYF.

This chain links TRBV12-3 or TRBV12-4 with TRBJ2-1; D possibly corresponds to TRBD2 (6 bases). V lost 5 bases to trimming and J lost 9 bases, with 20 bases between them. The CDR3 has 15 residues. CDR3 in amino acids: CASSPGRAGLCEQFF. The CDR3 DNA follows: TGTGCCAGCAGTCCCGGTCGGGCGGGACTGTGTGAGCAGTTCTTC.

This clonotype turned up a few times. The chain recombines TRBV7-2 with TRBJ1-2, with D possibly being TRBD1 (5 bases). The CDR3 is made up of 13 amino acids. Trimming took off 2 bases at V and 3 bases at J, with 7 bases between the two ends. The germline V gene has CDR1 SGHTA and CDR2 FQGNSA. The CDR3 loop is CASSLQGYYGYTF. Here the CDR3 DNA reads TGTGCCAGCAGCTTACAGGGATACTATGGCTACACCTTC. Looking up the rest from reference TRBV7-2 and TRBJ1-2 gives the full variable domain: GAGVSQSPSNKVTEKGKDVELRCDPISGHTALYWYRQSLGQGLEFLIYFQGNSAPDKSGLPSDRFSAERTGGSVSTLTIQRTQQEDSAVYLCASSLQGYYGYTFGSGTRLTVV.

In this sample, this clonotype turned up a few times. V is TRBV27 and J is TRBJ2-1, with 8 bases lining up with TRBD2. This CDR3 contains 16 residues. Germline trimming cut 2 bases from V and 0 bases from J; bases unmatched to any gene: 3. The germline V gene encodes CDR1 MNHEY and CDR2 SMNVEV (reference sequence). The CDR3: CASSLEGLASYNEQFF. DNA for the CDR3: TGTGCCAGCAGTTTAGAAGGACTAGCCTCCTACAATGAGCAGTTCTTC.

The chain recombines TRBV5-1 with TRBJ2-1; 15 bases match TRBD2. The CDR3 loop spans 19 amino acids. With 4 bases clipped from V and 8 bases from J, the junction kept 16 bases outside the gene matches. Germline V gene sequence: CDR1 SGHRS, CDR2 YFSETQ. CDR3 DNA sequence: TGCGCCAGCAGCCCCGGGACTAGCGGGAGGTATTTCGAGTCCGATGAGCAGTTCTTC. This sequence encodes CASSPGTSGRYFESDEQFF.

This clonotype has a count of ten or more. The chain recombines TRBV11-2 with TRBJ2-2; no reliable D call. This CDR3 is built from 16 residues. Germline V CDR1 and CDR2: SGHAT, FQNNGV. V was shortened by 1 base and J by 1 base, with 10 bases between the two germline ends. The CDR3 is CASSLVPGRNTGELFF. CDR3 DNA sequence: TGTGCCAGCAGCTTAGTTCCTGGGCGGAACACCGGGGAGCTGTTTTTT.

The chain joins TRBV5-8 to TRBJ2-1; 10 bases are a match to TRBD1. Germline-derived CDR1 and CDR2 are SGHTS and YDEGEE. The ends lost 3 bases at V and 8 bases at J; junction bases unmatched: 17. CDR3 size: 18 residues. This CDR3 reads CASSSGQGQRTQLDEQFF. The CDR3 coding sequence is TGTGCCAGCAGCTCGGGACAGGGGCAGCGTACTCAATTGGATGAGCAGTTCTTC.

The V gene is TRBV29-1, the J gene TRBJ2-1; no definite D call. The V end was cut by 3 bases, the J end by 7 bases, with 10 bases between. CDR1 SQVTM and CDR2 ANQGSEA come from the germline V gene. The CDR3 is 12 residues long. CDR3 DNA: TGCAGCGTTGATCTGGGTCTAAATGAGCAGTTCTTC. The encoded protein is CSVDLGLNEQFF.

The chain joins TRBV7-9 to TRBJ2-1; perhaps TRBD1 as D (5 bases). Germline assignment: CDR1 SEHNR and CDR2 FQNEAQ (reference sequence). Trimming removed 4 bases at V and 10 bases at J, with 11 bases between. The CDR3 covers 12 residues. CDR3 coding DNA: TGTGCCAGCAGCTCGGCAGGGCCAGAGCAGTTCTTC. Translated: CASSSAGPEQFF.

There are many counts of this clonotype. This chain joins TRBV12-5 and TRBJ2-1; 10 bases fit TRBD2. The germline CDR1 and CDR2 sequences are LGHNT and FRNRAP. CDR3 length: 16 residues. The V gene end was trimmed by 1 base and the J gene end by 3 bases; junction bases not matched to a gene: 3. The CDR3 DNA follows: TGTGCTAGTGGTTTGGGGACTAGCGGAGGCTACAATGAGCAGTTCTTC. Protein: CASGLGTSGGYNEQFF. Variable domain in full (rest from reference TRBV12-5 and TRBJ2-1): DARVTQTPRHKVTEMGQEVTMRCQPILGHNTVFWYRQTMMQGLELLAYFRNRAPLDDSGMPKDRFSAEMPDATLATLKIQPSEPRDSAVYFCASGLGTSGGYNEQFFGPGTRLTVL.

This clonotype was counted at least ten times. The V call is TRBV7-9, the J call TRBJ2-3; 8 nucleotides line up with TRBD2. The CDR3 runs 18 residues. The V gene's germline CDR1 is SEHNR and CDR2 FQNEAQ (reference sequence). After removal of 2 bases from V and 3 bases from J, the junction contained 13 bases not matched to a gene. The CDR3 protein is CASSLPLSSGLGTDTQYF. The DNA of the CDR3 is TGTGCCAGCAGCTTACCCCTCTCTAGCGGGTTGGGGACAGATACGCAGTATTTT.

This clonotype was seen many times. V usage is TRBV20-1 and J usage is TRBJ2-7; the D is unclear. The germline gives CDR1 DFQATT, CDR2 SNEGSKA (reference sequence). Trimming cost V 5 bases and J 2 bases, with 22 bases left between them. This CDR3 is built from 16 residues. Here the CDR3 DNA reads TGCAGTGCTCCCCGAGGAAGACCAAGCACACCCTACGAGCAGTACTTC. Amino acid sequence: CSAPRGRPSTPYEQYF.

This clonotype has just a few counts. This chain joins TRBV27 and TRBJ2-3; D might be TRBD2 (6 bases). The CDR3 covers 15 residues. The V gene lost 4 bases and the J gene lost 2 bases, with 13 bases spanning the gap. Germline assignment: CDR1 MNHEY and CDR2 SMNVEV (reference sequence). In DNA form, the CDR3 reads TGTGCCAGCAGTTCATTAGCGGTGGACACAGATACGCAGTATTTT. Its translation: CASSSLAVDTDTQYF.

At least ten counts were recorded for this clonotype. The CDR3 DNA reads TGTGCCAGCAGCTTTGTAACGGGAGGGCCACTAGCCAAAAACATTCAGTACTTC. This gives the protein CASSFVTGGPLAKNIQYF. V gene TRBV7-2 combines with J gene TRBJ2-4; 8 bases line up with TRBD2. Germline V gene sequence: CDR1 SGHTA, CDR2 FQGNSA. Trimming took 3 bases from V and 0 from J; bases not matched to a gene: 10. CDR3 length equals 18 residues.

Judged by abundance, this clonotype is medium-sized. The chain has TRBV3-1 and TRBJ2-1; D is possibly TRBD2 (6 bases). Between the trimmed V and J ends, which lost 0 bases and 4 bases, there was a span of 10 bases. The CDR3 consists of 15 residues. Looked up from germline, CDR1 is LGHDT and CDR2 is YNNKEL (reference sequence). CDR3 nucleotides: TGTGCCAGCAGCCAAGATGCTGGGGGGTACAATGAGCAGTTCTTC. Translating it yields CASSQDAGGYNEQFF.

This clonotype was seen ten or more times. This chain joins TRBV9 and TRBJ1-1; D gene ambiguous. Germline CDR1 SGDLS, CDR2 YYNGEE. V lost 7 bases to trimming and J lost 0 bases, with 16 bases between them. The CDR3 extends over 15 amino acids. DNA for the CDR3: TGTGCCAGCGACCCGACCGGGCACTTGAACACTGAAGCTTTCTTT. Its translation is CASDPTGHLNTEAFF.

The chain uses TRBV6-5 and TRBJ1-1; D uncertain. Germline V lookup: CDR1 MNHEY, CDR2 SVGAGI. V was trimmed by 0 bases and J by 0 bases, leaving 11 bases between them. The CDR3 extends over 16 amino acids. CDR3 loop: CASSYSTGPLNTEAFF. The CDR3 DNA sequence: TGTGCCAGCAGTTACTCGACGGGCCCCTTGAACACTGAAGCTTTCTTT.

The V call is TRBV29-1, the J call TRBJ2-3; 8 nucleotides line up with TRBD2. There are 17 residues in the CDR3. Trimming cost V 0 bases and J 0 bases; bases outside gene matches: 8. Germline values: CDR1 SQVTM, CDR2 ANQGSEA. The CDR3 here is CSVEDSSGRDSTDTQYF. CDR3 in DNA: TGCAGCGTTGAAGATTCGAGCGGGAGAGATAGCACAGATACGCAGTATTTT.

This clonotype was recorded many times. CDR3 DNA sequence: TGTGCCTGGAGGGCAACCGGGACAGAATACGAGCAGTACTTC. Translation: CAWRATGTEYEQYF. The chain is built from TRBV30 and TRBJ2-7; 7 nucleotides agree with TRBD1. CDR3 length: 14 residues. Germline lookup yields CDR1 GTSNPN and CDR2 SVGIG (reference sequence). V was pared by 3 bases and J by 4 bases, with 9 bases of the junction left unmatched.

This clonotype turned up a few times. Given a much more abundant clone one base away, this may be a read error. The chain carries TRBV3-1 and TRBJ2-1, with no clear D. The CDR3 covers 13 residues. Germline loops: CDR1 LGHDT, CDR2 YNNKEL (reference sequence). This CDR3 reads CASSQDLYNGQFF. The CDR3 region has the DNA TGTGCCAGCAGCCAAGATCTTTACAATGGGCAGTTCTTC.

This clonotype was seen only a few times. This chain joins TRBV29-1 and TRBJ2-1; D may be TRBD1 (6 bases). Per the germline V gene, CDR1 is SQVTM and CDR2 is ANQGSEA. The germline V and J ends were trimmed by 7 bases and 8 bases, with 15 bases remaining between them. The CDR3 sequence is 12 residues long. The CDR3 is CSAQQGKYEQFF. Written as DNA, the CDR3 is TGCAGCGCTCAGCAGGGGAAATATGAGCAGTTCTTC.